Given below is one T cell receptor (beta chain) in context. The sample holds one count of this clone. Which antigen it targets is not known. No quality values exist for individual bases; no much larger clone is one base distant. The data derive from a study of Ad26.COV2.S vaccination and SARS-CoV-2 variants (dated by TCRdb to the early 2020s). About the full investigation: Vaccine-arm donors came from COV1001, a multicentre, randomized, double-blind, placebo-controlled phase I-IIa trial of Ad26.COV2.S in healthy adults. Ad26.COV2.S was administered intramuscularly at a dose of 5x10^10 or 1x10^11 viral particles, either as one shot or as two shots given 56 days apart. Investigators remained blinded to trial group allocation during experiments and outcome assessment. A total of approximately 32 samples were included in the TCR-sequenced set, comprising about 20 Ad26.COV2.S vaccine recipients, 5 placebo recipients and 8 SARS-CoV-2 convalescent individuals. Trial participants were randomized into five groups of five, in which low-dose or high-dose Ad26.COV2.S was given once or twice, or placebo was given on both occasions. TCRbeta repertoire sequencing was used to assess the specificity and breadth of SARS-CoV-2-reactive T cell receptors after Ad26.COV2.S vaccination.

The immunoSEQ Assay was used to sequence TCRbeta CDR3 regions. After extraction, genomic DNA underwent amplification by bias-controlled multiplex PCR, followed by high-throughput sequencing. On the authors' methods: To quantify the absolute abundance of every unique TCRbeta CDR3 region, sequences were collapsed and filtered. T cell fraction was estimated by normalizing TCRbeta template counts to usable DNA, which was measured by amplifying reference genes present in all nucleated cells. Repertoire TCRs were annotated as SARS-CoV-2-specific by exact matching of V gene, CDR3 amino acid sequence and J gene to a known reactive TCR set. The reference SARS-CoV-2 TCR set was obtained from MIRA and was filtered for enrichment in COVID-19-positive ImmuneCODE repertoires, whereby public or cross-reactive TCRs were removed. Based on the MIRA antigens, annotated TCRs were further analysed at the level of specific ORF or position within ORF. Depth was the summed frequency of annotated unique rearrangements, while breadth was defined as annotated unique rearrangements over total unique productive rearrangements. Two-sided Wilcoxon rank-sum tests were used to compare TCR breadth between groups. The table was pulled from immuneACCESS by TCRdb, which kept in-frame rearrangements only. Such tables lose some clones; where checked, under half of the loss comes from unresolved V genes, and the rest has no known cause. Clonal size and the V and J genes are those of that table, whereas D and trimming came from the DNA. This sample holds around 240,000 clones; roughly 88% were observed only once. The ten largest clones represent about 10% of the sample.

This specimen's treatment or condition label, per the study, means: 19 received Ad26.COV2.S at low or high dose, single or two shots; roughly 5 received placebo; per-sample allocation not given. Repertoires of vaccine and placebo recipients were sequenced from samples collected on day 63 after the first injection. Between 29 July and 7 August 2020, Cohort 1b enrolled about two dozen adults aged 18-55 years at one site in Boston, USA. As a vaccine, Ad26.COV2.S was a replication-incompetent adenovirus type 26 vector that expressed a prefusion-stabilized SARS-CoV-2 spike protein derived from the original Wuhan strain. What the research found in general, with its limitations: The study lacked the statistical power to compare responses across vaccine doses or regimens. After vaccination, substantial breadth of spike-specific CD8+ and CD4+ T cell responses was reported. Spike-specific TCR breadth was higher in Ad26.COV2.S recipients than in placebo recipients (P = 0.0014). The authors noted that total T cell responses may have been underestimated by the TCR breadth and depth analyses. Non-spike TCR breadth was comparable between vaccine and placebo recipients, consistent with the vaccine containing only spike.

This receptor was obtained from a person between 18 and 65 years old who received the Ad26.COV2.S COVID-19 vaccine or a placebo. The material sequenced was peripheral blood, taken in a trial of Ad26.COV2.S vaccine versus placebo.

The DNA sequence is given as TGTGCCAGCACCATGGGGGGACAGATTGCTTTCTTT. This sequence encodes CASTMGGQIAFF. The sequence joins TRBV28 to TRBJ1-1, with TRBD1 matching 7 junction bases. The germline V gene sets CDR1 to MDHEN and CDR2 to SYDVKM. Counted from cysteine to phenylalanine, this CDR3 has 12 amino acids. Only the CDR3 region is kept as DNA, spanning 36 bases read in frame from base 1. Trimming accounts for 7 bases at V and 11 bases at J, while the number of junction bases matched to no gene is 10.